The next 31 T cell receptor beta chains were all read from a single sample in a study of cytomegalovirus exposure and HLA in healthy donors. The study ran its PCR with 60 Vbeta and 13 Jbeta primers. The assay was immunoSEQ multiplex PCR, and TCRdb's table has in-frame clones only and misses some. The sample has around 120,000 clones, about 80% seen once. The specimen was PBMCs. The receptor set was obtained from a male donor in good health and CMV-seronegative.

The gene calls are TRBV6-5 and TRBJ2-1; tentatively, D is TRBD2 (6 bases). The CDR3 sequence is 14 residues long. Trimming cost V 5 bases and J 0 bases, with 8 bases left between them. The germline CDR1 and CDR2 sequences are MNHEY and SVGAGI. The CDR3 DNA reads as TGTGCCAGCAGTCCCGGGGGCTCCTACAATGAGCAGTTCTTC. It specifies CASSPGGSYNEQFF.

The CDR3: CASSPTRGSNQPQHF. CDR3 nucleotide sequence: TGTGCCAGCAGCCCCACCAGGGGAAGCAATCAGCCCCAGCATTTT. The J gene is TRBJ1-5, the V gene TRBV6-5, with a tentative D call TRBD1 (6 bases). Trimming took 6 bases from V and 1 from J, leaving 13 bases between them. The CDR3 length is 15 residues. CDR1 and CDR2 from the germline V gene are MNHEY and SVGAGI.

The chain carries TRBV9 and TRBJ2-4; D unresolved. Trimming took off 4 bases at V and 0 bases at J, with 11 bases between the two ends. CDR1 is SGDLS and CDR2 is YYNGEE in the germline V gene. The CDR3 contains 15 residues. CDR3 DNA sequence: TGTGCCAGCAGCAAAAACGGTGCAGCCAAAAACATTCAGTACTTC. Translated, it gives CASSKNGAAKNIQYF.

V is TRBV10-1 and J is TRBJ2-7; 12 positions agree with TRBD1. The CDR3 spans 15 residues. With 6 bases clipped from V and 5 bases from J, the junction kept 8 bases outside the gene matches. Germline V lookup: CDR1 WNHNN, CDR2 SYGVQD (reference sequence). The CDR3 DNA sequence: TGCGCCAGCAGCCCCCCCGGGACAGGGGGCCACGAGCAGTACTTC. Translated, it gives CASSPPGTGGHEQYF.

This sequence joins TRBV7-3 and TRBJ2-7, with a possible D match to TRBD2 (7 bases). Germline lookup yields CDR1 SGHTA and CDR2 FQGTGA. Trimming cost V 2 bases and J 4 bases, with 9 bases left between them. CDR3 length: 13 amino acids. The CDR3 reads CASSLEGGYEQYF. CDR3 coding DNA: TGTGCCAGCAGCTTAGAGGGGGGGTACGAGCAGTACTTC.

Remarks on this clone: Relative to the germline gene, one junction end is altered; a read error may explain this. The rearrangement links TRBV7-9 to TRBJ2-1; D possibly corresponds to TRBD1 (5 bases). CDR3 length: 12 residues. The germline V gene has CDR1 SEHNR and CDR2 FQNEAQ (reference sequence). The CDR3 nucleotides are TGTTCCAGCAGCCCGCTCAATCCAGGGAAATTCTTC. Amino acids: CSSSPLNPGKFF.

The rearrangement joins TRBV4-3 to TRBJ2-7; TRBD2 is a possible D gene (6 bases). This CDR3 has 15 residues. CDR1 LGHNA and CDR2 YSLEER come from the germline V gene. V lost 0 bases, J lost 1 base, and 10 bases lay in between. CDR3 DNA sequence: TGCGCCAGCAGCCAAGATTCCGGGAGATCCTACGAGCAGTACTTC. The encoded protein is CASSQDSGRSYEQYF.

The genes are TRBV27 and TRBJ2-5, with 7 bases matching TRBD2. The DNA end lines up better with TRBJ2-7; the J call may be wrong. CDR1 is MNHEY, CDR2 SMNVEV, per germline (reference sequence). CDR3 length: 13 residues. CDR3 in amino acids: CASSSGMRYEQYF. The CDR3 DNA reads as TGTGCCAGCAGCAGCGGGATGAGGTACGAGCAGTACTTC.

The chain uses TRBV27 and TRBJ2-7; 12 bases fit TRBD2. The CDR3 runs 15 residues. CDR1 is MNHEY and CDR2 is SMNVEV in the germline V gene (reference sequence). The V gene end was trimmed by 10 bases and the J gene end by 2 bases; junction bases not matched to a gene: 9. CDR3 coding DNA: TGTGCCACCTGGGAGAGGACTAGCGGGACCTACGAGCAGTACTTC. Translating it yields CATWERTSGTYEQYF.

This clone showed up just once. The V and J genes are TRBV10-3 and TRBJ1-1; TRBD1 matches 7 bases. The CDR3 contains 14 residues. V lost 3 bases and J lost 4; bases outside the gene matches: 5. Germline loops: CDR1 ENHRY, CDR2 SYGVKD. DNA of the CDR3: TGTGCCATCAGTGATGGCAGGGGGACCACTGAAGCTTTCTTT. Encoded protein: CAISDGRGTTEAFF.

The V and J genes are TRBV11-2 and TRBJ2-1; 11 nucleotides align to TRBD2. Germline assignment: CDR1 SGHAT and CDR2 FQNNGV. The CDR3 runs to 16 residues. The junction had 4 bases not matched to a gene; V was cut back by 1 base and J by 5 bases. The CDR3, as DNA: TGTGCCAGCAGCTTAGCTTCTAGCGGGAGGAACAATGAGCAGTTCTTC. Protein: CASSLASSGRNNEQFF.

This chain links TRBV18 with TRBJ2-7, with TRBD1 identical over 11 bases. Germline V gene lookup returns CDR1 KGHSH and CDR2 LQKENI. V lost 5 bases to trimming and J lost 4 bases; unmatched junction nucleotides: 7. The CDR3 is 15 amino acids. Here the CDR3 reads CASSVGQGAYYEQYF. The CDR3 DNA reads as TGTGCCAGCTCAGTAGGACAGGGGGCCTATTACGAGCAGTACTTC.

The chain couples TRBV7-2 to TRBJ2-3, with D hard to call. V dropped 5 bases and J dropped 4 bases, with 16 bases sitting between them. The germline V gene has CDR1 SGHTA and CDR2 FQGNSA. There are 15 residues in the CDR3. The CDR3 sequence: CASSIRGSLSDTQYF. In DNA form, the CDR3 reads TGTGCCAGCAGCATACGCGGCTCCCTATCAGATACGCAGTATTTT.

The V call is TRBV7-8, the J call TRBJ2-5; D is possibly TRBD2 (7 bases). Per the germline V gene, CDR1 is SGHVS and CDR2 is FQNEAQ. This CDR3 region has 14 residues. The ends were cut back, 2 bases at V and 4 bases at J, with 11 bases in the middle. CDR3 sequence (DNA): TGTGCCAGCAGCTTATGGGGGGGCGGAGAGACCCAGTACTTC. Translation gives CASSLWGGGETQYF.

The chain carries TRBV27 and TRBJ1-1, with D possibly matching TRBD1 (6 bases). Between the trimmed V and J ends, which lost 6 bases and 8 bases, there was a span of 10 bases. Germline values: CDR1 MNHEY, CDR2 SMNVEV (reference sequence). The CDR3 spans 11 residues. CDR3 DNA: TGTGCCAGCAGATCCGGGACAGAAGCTTTCTTT. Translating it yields CASRSGTEAFF.

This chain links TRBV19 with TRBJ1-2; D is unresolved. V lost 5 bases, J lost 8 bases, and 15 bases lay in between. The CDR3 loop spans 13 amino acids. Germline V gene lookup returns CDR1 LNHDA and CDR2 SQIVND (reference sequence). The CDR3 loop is CASSHRGNGGYTF. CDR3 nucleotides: TGTGCCAGTAGTCATAGAGGAAATGGGGGCTACACCTTC.

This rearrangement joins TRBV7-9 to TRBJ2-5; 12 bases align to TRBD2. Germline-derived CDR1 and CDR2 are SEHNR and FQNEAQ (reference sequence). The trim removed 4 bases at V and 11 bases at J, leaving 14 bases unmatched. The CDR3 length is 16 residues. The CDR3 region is CASSSPRRLAGVEQYF. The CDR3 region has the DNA TGTGCCAGCAGCTCTCCAAGGAGACTAGCGGGAGTTGAGCAGTACTTC.

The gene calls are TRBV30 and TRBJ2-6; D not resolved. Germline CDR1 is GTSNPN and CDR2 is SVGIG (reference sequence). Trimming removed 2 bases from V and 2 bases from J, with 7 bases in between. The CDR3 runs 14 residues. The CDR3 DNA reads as TGTGCCTGGAGTCTGGGCACTGGGGCCAACGTCCTGACTTTC. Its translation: CAWSLGTGANVLTF.

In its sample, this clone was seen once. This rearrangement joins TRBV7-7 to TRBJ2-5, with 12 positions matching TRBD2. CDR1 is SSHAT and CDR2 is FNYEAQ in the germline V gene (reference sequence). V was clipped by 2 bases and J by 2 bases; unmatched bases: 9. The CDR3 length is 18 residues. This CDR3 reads CASSLRATSGRAQETQYF. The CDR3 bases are TGTGCCAGCAGCTTAAGGGCGACTAGCGGGAGAGCACAAGAGACCCAGTACTTC. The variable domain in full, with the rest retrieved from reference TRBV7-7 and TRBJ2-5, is GAGVSQSPRYKVTKRGQDVTLRCDPISSHATLYWYQQALGQGPEFLTYFNYEAQPDKSGLPSDRFSAERPEGSISTLTIQRTEQRDSAMYRCASSLRATSGRAQETQYFGPGTRLLVL.

The CDR3 sequence: CASSSLTKETQYF. In nucleotides, the CDR3 is TGCGCCAGCAGCAGCCTGACAAAAGAGACCCAGTACTTC. This sequence joins TRBV5-1 and TRBJ2-5; D gene unclear. Deletions cut 4 bases from V and 3 bases from J, with 10 bases between. The germline V gene encodes CDR1 SGHRS and CDR2 YFSETQ. CDR3 length: 13 amino acids.

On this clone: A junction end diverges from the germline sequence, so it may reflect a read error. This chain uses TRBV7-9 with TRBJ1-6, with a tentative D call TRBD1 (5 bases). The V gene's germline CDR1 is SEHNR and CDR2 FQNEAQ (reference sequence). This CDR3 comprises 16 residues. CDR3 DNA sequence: TGTTCCAGCAGCTCCCTAAACGCAGGGCCGGTTTCACCCCTCCACTTT. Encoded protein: CSSSSLNAGPVSPLHF.

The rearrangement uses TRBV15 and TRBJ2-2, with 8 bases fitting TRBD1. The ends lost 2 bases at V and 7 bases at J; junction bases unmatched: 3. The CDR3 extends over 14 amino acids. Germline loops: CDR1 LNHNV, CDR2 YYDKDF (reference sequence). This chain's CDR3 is CATSRQGAFGELFF. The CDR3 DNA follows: TGTGCCACCAGCAGACAGGGGGCATTCGGGGAGCTGTTTTTT.

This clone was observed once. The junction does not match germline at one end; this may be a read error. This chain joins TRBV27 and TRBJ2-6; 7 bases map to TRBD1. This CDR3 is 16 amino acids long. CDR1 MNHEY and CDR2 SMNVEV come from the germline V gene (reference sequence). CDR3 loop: CASGAGTASGANGLTF. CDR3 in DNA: TGTGCCAGCGGAGCCGGGACAGCCTCTGGGGCCAACGGCCTGACTTTC.

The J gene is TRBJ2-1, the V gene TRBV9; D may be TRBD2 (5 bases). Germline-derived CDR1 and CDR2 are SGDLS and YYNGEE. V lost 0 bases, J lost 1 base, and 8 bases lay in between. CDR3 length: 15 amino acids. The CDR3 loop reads CASSVDRGSYNEQFF. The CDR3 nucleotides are TGTGCCAGCAGCGTAGACCGGGGATCCTACAATGAGCAGTTCTTC.

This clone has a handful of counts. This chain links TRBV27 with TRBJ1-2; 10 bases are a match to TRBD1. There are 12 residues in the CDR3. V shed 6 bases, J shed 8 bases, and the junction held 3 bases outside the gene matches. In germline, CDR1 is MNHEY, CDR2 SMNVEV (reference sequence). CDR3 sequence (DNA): TGTGCCAGCAGGACAGGGGGCCAAGGCTACACCTTC. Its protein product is CASRTGGQGYTF.

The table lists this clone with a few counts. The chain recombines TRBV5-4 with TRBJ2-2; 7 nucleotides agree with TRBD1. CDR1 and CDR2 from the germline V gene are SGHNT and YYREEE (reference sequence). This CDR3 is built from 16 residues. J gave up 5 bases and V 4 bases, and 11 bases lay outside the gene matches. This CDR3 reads CASSLSGQILTGELFF. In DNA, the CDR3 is TGTGCCAGCAGCCTATCGGGACAGATTCTAACCGGGGAGCTGTTTTTT.

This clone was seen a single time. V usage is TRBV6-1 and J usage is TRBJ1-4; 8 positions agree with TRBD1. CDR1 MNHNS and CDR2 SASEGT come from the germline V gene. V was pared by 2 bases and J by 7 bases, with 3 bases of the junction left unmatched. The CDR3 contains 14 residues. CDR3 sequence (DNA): TGTGCCAGCAGTGAAACAGGGGGTGGTGAAAAACTGTTTTTT. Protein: CASSETGGGEKLFF.

CDR3 sequence (DNA): TGTGCCAGCAGCCGCGGGGCTGGCTACACCTTC. Protein sequence: CASSRGAGYTF. This chain links TRBV27 with TRBJ1-2, with D tentatively TRBD1 (5 bases). The germline CDR1 and CDR2 sequences are MNHEY and SMNVEV (reference sequence). Deletions cut 6 bases from V and 7 bases from J, with 9 bases between. The CDR3 is made up of 11 amino acids.

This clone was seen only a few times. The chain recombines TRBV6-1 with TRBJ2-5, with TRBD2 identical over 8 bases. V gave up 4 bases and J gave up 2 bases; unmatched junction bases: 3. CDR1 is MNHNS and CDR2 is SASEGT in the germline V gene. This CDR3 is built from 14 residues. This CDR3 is CASSGGLVQETQYF. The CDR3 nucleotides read TGTGCCAGCAGTGGGGGACTAGTGCAAGAGACCCAGTACTTC.

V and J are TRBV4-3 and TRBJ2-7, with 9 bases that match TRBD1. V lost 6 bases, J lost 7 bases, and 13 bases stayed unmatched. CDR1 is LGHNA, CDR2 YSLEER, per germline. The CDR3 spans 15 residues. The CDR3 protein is CASRDPGQGLWEQYF. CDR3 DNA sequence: TGCGCCAGCAGGGATCCGGGACAGGGTTTATGGGAGCAGTACTTC.

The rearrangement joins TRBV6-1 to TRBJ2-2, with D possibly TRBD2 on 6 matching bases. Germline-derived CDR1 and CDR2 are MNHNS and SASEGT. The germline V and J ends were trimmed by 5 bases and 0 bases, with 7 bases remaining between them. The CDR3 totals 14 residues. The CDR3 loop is CASSSGPNTGELFF. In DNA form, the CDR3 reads TGTGCCAGCAGTAGCGGGCCGAACACCGGGGAGCTGTTTTTT.